This is a list of T cell receptor beta chains from one sample in a study of PD-1 blockade in classical Hodgkin lymphoma. Measured with immunoSEQ multiplex PCR; TCRdb has only the in-frame clones, and not every one. In the table there are 66,000 or so clones, over 70% of which are singletons. Sequenced material: peripheral blood mononuclear cells (PBMCs), taken before the second cycle of nivolumab. The receptors here all came from a human donor with classical Hodgkin lymphoma. The CDR3 runs from the conserved cysteine through the conserved F or W. Each record gives: V gene, clone size, J gene, D gene, CDR3 length, CDR3 protein, CDR3 DNA. The D gene is left open where the match is weak. Some rows have no size entry. The others give once, few or many, or a class for an expanded clone.

TRBV19,once,TRBJ2-1,NA,11,CASSRANEQFF,TGTGCCAGTTCGAGGGCTAATGAGCAGTTCTTC
TRBV7-9,NA,TRBJ2-5,NA,15,CASSRGPDRSETQYF,TGTGCCAGCAGCCGAGGCCCTGACAGGTCCGAGACCCAGTACTTC
TRBV2,NA,TRBJ1-2,TRBD1,14,CASNLQGANYGYTF,TGTGCCAGCAACCTACAGGGGGCTAACTATGGCTACACCTTC
TRBV5-5,NA,TRBJ2-7,TRBD1,15,CASSFGTGDPYEQYF,TGTGCCAGCAGCTTCGGGACAGGGGACCCCTACGAGCAGTACTTC
TRBV19,NA,TRBJ1-5,NA,14,CASSAQDSNQPQHF,TGTGCCAGTAGTGCCCAAGATAGCAATCAGCCCCAGCATTTT
TRBV9,NA,TRBJ1-1,NA,15,CASSVGVGASTEAFF,TGTGCCAGCAGCGTAGGAGTGGGGGCGAGTACTGAAGCTTTCTTT
TRBV29-1,many,TRBJ1-2,NA,15,CSVEGSTDLLYGYTF,TGCAGCGTTGAAGGGTCGACAGATCTACTCTATGGCTACACCTTC
TRBV7-9,NA,TRBJ2-3,TRBD1,16,CASSSPDRGAGDTQYF,TGTGCCAGCAGCTCGCCGGACAGGGGCGCCGGAGATACGCAGTATTTT
TRBV6-4,NA,TRBJ2-2,NA,14,CASSSQGRTGELFF,TGTGCCAGCAGTTCACAGGGTCGGACCGGGGAGCTGTTTTTT
TRBV19,NA,TRBJ2-1,TRBD1,18,CASSIGFGGQGAYNEQFF,TGTGCCAGTAGTATAGGCTTCGGGGGACAGGGGGCCTACAATGAGCAGTTCTTC
TRBV6-6,once,TRBJ2-7,TRBD2,14,CASSYSRGADEQYF,TGTGCCAGCAGTTACTCGCGGGGGGCGGACGAGCAGTACTTC
TRBV7-3,NA,TRBJ2-7,TRBD2,13,CASSAPGGYEQYF,TGTGCCAGCAGCGCCCCGGGAGGTTACGAGCAGTACTTC
TRBV9,NA,TRBJ1-2,NA,12,CASSLRGYGYTF,TGTGCCAGCAGCCTCCGCGGCTATGGCTACACCTTC
TRBV5-8,NA,TRBJ2-7,NA,14,CASSLGQGRYEQYF,TGTGCCAGCAGCTTAGGTCAGGGACGTTACGAGCAGTACTTC
TRBV7-9,few,TRBJ2-1,TRBD1,18,CASSHGTGEGGYYNEQFF,TGTGCCAGCAGTCACGGGACAGGGGAAGGTGGCTACTACAATGAGCAGTTCTTC
TRBV19,NA,TRBJ2-7,NA,13,CASSLIPTGEQYF,TGTGCCAGTAGTTTGATTCCTACGGGGGAGCAGTACTTC
TRBV20-1,NA,TRBJ2-5,NA,11,CSARSGITPYF,TGCAGTGCTAGATCAGGCATTACGCCTTACTTC
TRBV7-3,NA,TRBJ2-7,NA,15,CASSLSADLTYEQYF,TGTGCCAGCAGCTTATCGGCCGATCTCACCTACGAGCAGTACTTC
TRBV5-1,NA,TRBJ2-1,TRBD2,15,CASSPPLAGGTEQFF,TGCGCCAGCAGCCCCCCACTAGCGGGGGGAACCGAGCAGTTCTTC
TRBV14,NA,TRBJ2-7,NA,14,CASSQVGGIYEQYF,TGTGCCAGCAGCCAAGTAGGAGGGATCTACGAGCAGTACTTC
TRBV4-1,NA,TRBJ2-3,TRBD2,17,CASSPEGLADSTDTQYF,TGCGCCAGCAGCCCCGAGGGACTAGCGGATAGCACAGATACGCAGTATTTT
TRBV5-1,once,TRBJ1-2,NA,15,CASRNFPSEGYGYTF,TGCGCCAGCAGGAATTTCCCTTCGGAGGGTTATGGCTACACCTTC
TRBV27,NA,TRBJ2-7,NA,14,CASSFDRSSYEQYF,TGTGCCAGCAGTTTCGACCGGTCATCCTACGAGCAGTACTTC
TRBV10-3,medium-sized,TRBJ2-1,NA,16,CAISESDSGRGDEQFF,TGTGCCATCAGTGAGTCCGATAGCGGCCGTGGGGATGAGCAGTTCTTC
TRBV27,NA,TRBJ1-6,NA,14,CASSIESNNSPLHF,TGTGCCAGCAGTATTGAGTCTAATAATTCACCCCTCCACTTT
TRBV5-1,few,TRBJ1-1,NA,14,CASSPNSGNTEAFF,TGCGCCAGCAGCCCGAACTCGGGAAACACTGAAGCTTTCTTT
TRBV7-3,NA,TRBJ2-1,NA,16,CASSPMARGVYNEQFF,TGTGCCAGCAGCCCCATGGCCAGGGGGGTATACAATGAGCAGTTCTTC
TRBV6-1,NA,TRBJ1-5,NA,14,CASSEGFDNQPQHF,TGTGCCAGCAGTGAGGGATTTGACAATCAGCCCCAGCATTTT
TRBV12-5,NA,TRBJ1-5,NA,14,CASGLVRSNQPQHF,TGTGCTAGTGGTTTGGTACGTAGCAATCAGCCCCAGCATTTT
TRBV6-1,NA,TRBJ2-1,TRBD2,15,CASSVSGGTYNEQFF,TGTGCCAGCAGTGTTTCGGGGGGGACCTACAATGAGCAGTTCTTC
TRBV5-1,few,TRBJ2-7,NA,15,CASSLTGRGAYEQYF,TGCGCCAGCAGCCTGACGGGGCGGGGAGCCTACGAGCAGTACTTC
TRBV30,NA,TRBJ1-1,NA,13,CAWKLNINTEAFF,TGTGCCTGGAAATTGAACATCAACACTGAAGCTTTCTTT